The 20 T cell receptor beta chains in this list originate from one sample, sequenced in a study of T cells in Graves' hyperthyroidism and ophthalmopathy. Amplified regions were TCR beta CDR3 sequences from RNA transcripts. First-round RT-PCR with HTBI primers amplified the TCR CDR3 region. TCRdb re-analysed the multiplex PCR reads in MiXCR, keeping a single row per CDR3 protein. Of more than 300,000 distinct CDR3 sequences listed, about 18% are singletons. Sequencing was done on a sample of blood. These receptors were obtained from a man between 18 and 29 years old with Graves' ophthalmopathy.

This clonotype appeared many times. The chain combines TRBV5-6 with TRBJ1-1; D gene unclear. The CDR3 is 15 amino acids. V lost 2 bases and J 3 bases, leaving 14 bases between the germline ends. Germline CDR1 reads SGHDT; CDR2 reads YYEEEE. CDR3 in DNA: TGTGCCAGCAGCTTATGGCCCGGATTGGACACTGAAGCTTTCTTT. Protein sequence: CASSLWPGLDTEAFF. Full variable domain (remainder filled in from reference TRBV5-6 and TRBJ1-1): DAGVTQSPTHLIKTRGQQVTLRCSPKSGHDTVSWYQQALGQGPQFIFQYYEEEERQRGNFPDRFSGHQFPNYSSELNVNALLLGDSALYLCASSLWPGLDTEAFFGQGTRLTVV.

For this clonotype: The CDR3 does not close with the conserved phenylalanine or tryptophan, likely indicating a read error. This chain connects TRBV14 to TRBJ2-2; D is perhaps TRBD1 (6 bases). Trimming cost V 1 base and J 7 bases, with 10 bases left between them. The CDR3 extends over 14 amino acids. Per germline, CDR1 SGHDN and CDR2 FVKESK. CDR3 coding DNA: TGTGCCAGCAGCCAAGTACAGGGATACGGGGAGCTGTTTGTT. Translation gives CASSQVQGYGELFV.

This clonotype has a single count. The junction departs from germline at one end; a sequencing error may be responsible. This rearrangement joins TRBV27 to TRBJ1-6; 8 nucleotides match TRBD1. The CDR3 extends over 14 amino acids. Per the germline V gene, CDR1 is MNHEY and CDR2 is SMNVEV (reference sequence). DNA for the CDR3: TGTACCAGCACCCAAGGACAGGGCTTTTCACCCCTCCACTTT. Its protein is CTSTQGQGFSPLHF.

The V and J genes are TRBV18 and TRBJ1-1, with D possibly matching TRBD1 (6 bases). Trimming took 0 bases from V and 1 from J, leaving 12 bases between them. This CDR3 contains 16 residues. The germline V gene has CDR1 KGHSH and CDR2 LQKENI. The CDR3 DNA follows: TGTGCCAGCTCACCACCGGGTCAGGGGTCGAACACTGAAGCTTTCTTT. It encodes CASSPPGQGSNTEAFF.

This clonotype has a count of ten or more. The chain has TRBV5-1 and TRBJ2-1; 9 bases map to TRBD1. The germline V gene has CDR1 SGHRS and CDR2 YFSETQ. The length of the CDR3 is 16 residues. The J segment lost 3 bases and the V segment lost 3 bases, leaving 7 bases of the junction unmatched. The CDR3 sequence: CASSSPWTGDYNEQFF. The CDR3 DNA reads TGCGCCAGCAGCTCTCCCTGGACAGGGGACTACAATGAGCAGTTCTTC.

This clonotype came up many times. The J gene is TRBJ2-7, the V gene TRBV11-2; D remains unclear. The V and J ends lost 3 bases and 2 bases respectively, with 8 bases between them. Per the germline V gene, CDR1 is SGHAT and CDR2 is FQNNGV. CDR3 length: 13 amino acids. CDR3 DNA: TGTGCCAGCAGCTTGGGGAACACCTACGAGCAGTACTTC. Its protein product is CASSLGNTYEQYF.

A single count supports this clonotype. This chain connects TRBV11-1 to TRBJ2-5; 7 positions agree with TRBD1. CDR3 length: 13 amino acids. V gave up 4 bases and J gave up 5 bases; unmatched junction bases: 4. Germline CDR1 SGHAT, CDR2 FQDESV (reference sequence). The CDR3 DNA is TGTGCCAGCAGCTCGACAGGGTTTGAGACCCAGTACTTC. As protein: CASSSTGFETQYF.

This clonotype was recorded many times. V is TRBV7-2 and J is TRBJ2-7, with D possibly TRBD1 on 6 matching bases. The CDR3 consists of 13 residues. The V end lost 4 bases, the J end lost 4 bases, and 11 bases lay between the germline ends. Per germline, CDR1 SGHTA and CDR2 FQGNSA. This CDR3 reads CASSSDRLYEQYF. CDR3 nucleotides: TGTGCCAGCAGCTCGGACAGACTTTACGAGCAGTACTTC.

This clonotype showed up many times. The chain carries TRBV11-2 and TRBJ1-5; no reliable D call. The germline CDR1 and CDR2 sequences are SGHAT and FQNNGV. The length of the CDR3 is 10 residues. Trimming took 8 bases from V and 6 from J, leaving 5 bases between them. The CDR3 DNA sequence: TGTGCCAGCGGTAGTCAGCCCCAGCATTTT. Its protein product is CASGSQPQHF.

This clonotype was seen at least ten times. The rearrangement uses TRBV20-1 and TRBJ1-2; 7 positions agree with TRBD1. The V gene end was trimmed by 4 bases and the J gene end by 6 bases; junction bases not matched to a gene: 8. Germline CDR1 is DFQATT and CDR2 is SNEGSKA (reference sequence). This CDR3 has 13 amino acids. CDR3 protein: CSATLTGRDGYTF. In nucleotides, the CDR3 is TGCAGTGCTACCCTGACAGGGAGGGATGGCTACACCTTC.

The genes are TRBV29-1 and TRBJ2-3, with D possibly TRBD2 on 7 matching bases. Trimming removed 6 bases from V and 0 bases from J, with 13 bases in between. The CDR3 is 14 residues long. Germline values: CDR1 SQVTM, CDR2 ANQGSEA. The CDR3 sequence is CSVREGGSTDTQYF. Here the CDR3 DNA reads TGCAGCGTACGTGAGGGGGGGAGCACAGATACGCAGTATTTT.

The chain recombines TRBV4-1 with TRBJ1-3, with D uncertain. Trimming cost V 5 bases and J 2 bases, with 13 bases left between them. CDR3 length equals 15 residues. CDR1 and CDR2 from the germline V gene are MGHRA and YSYEKL. The CDR3 DNA reads TGCGCCAGCAGCTCGATCCCATCGGCTGGAAACACCATATATTTT. Encoded protein: CASSSIPSAGNTIYF.

V and J are TRBV14 and TRBJ2-7; a possible D gene is TRBD2 (5 bases). The CDR3 consists of 13 residues. Per the germline V gene, CDR1 is SGHDN and CDR2 is FVKESK. V lost 5 bases, J lost 7 bases, and 15 bases lay in between. The CDR3 DNA reads as TGTGCCAGCAGCTTATGGACCGGGGTTGAGCAGTACTTC. Amino acid sequence: CASSLWTGVEQYF. Variable domain in full (rest from reference TRBV14 and TRBJ2-7): EAGVTQFPSHSVIEKGQTVTLRCDPISGHDNLYWYRRVMGKEIKFLLHFVKESKQDESGMPNNRFLAERTGGTYSTLKVQPAELEDSGVYFCASSLWTGVEQYFGPGTRLTVT.

This clonotype has more than one count but fewer than ten. The rearrangement links TRBV6-1 to TRBJ1-6; D is perhaps TRBD1 (5 bases). Germline values: CDR1 MNHNS, CDR2 SASEGT. V was pared by 4 bases and J by 9 bases, with 16 bases between. The length of the CDR3 is 15 residues. The CDR3 loop is CASSGGGGVISPLHF. CDR3 DNA: TGTGCCAGCAGTGGGGGGGGGGGAGTTATTTCACCCCTCCACTTT.

The genes are TRBV4-1 and TRBJ2-1, with TRBD2 identical over 7 bases. Germline V gene sequence: CDR1 MGHRA, CDR2 YSYEKL. Trimming cost V 3 bases and J 10 bases; bases outside gene matches: 12. The CDR3 length is 15 residues. CDR3 in DNA: TGCGCCAGCAGCCAGAGTGGGGGGGGTCAAGGGGAGCAGTTCTTC. This encodes CASSQSGGGQGEQFF.

This chain links TRBV9 with TRBJ1-2; D is perhaps TRBD1 (5 bases). This CDR3 is 14 amino acids long. The germline gives CDR1 SGDLS, CDR2 YYNGEE. V was shortened by 4 bases and J by 1 base, with 11 bases between the two germline ends. CDR3 nucleotide sequence: TGTGCCAGCAGCTCTACCGACAGTAACTATGGCTACACCTTC. It specifies CASSSTDSNYGYTF.

Many counts were recorded for this clonotype. The J gene is TRBJ1-1, the V gene TRBV2; no firm D call. The germline CDR1 and CDR2 sequences are SNHLY and FYNNEI. The CDR3 is 14 residues long. Trimming took off 2 bases at V and 3 bases at J, with 10 bases between the two ends. The CDR3 reads CASSELGRDTEAFF. In DNA form, the CDR3 reads TGTGCCAGCAGTGAATTGGGTAGGGACACTGAAGCTTTCTTT.

This clonotype was seen a few times. The J gene is TRBJ1-4, the V gene TRBV7-8; D is perhaps TRBD1 (5 bases). V lost 5 bases and J lost 8, with 12 bases in between. The CDR3 totals 13 residues. Germline CDR1 SGHVS, CDR2 FQNEAQ. The CDR3, as DNA: TGTGCCAGCAGCAAGGGACGAGCCGAAAAACTGTTTTTT. Translating it yields CASSKGRAEKLFF.

This clonotype was detected a few times. This sequence may be a read error, since a much larger clone differs from it by one base. V usage is TRBV27 and J usage is TRBJ2-7; a possible D gene is TRBD2 (5 bases). This CDR3 is 14 amino acids long. Germline-derived CDR1 and CDR2 are MNHEY and SMNVEV (reference sequence). CDR3 protein: CAGSDVSPGYKQYF. The CDR3 DNA sequence: TGTGCCGGCAGTGATGTGAGTCCGGGGTACAAGCAGTACTTC.

The chain carries TRBV5-1 and TRBJ1-4; 10 nucleotides line up with TRBD1. Germline V gene sequence: CDR1 SGHRS, CDR2 YFSETQ. Trimming removed 4 bases from V and 3 bases from J; junction bases left unmatched: 6. The CDR3 length is 16 residues. CDR3 DNA sequence: TGCGCCAGCAGCCGGGACAGGGGTCCGGCTAATGAAAAACTGTTTTTT. Translation: CASSRDRGPANEKLFF.